Below, 25 T cell receptor beta chains from the same sample are listed, as sequenced in a study of shared clonotypes between healthy human individuals. Profiled with immunoSEQ multiplex PCR; TCRdb holds only in-frame clones, not every one. Of 490,000 or so clones in the sample, approximately 80% were seen once. Sample: PBMCs. The receptors stem from a woman aged 40 to 49 in good health. Some clones in this sample may be carry-over from other donors' samples.

This chain joins TRBV16 and TRBJ2-7; TRBD2 agrees at 7 bases. This CDR3 region has 14 residues. Looked up from germline, CDR1 is KGHSY and CDR2 is FQNENV. V trimming: 2 bases; J trimming: 0 bases; junction bases outside the gene matches: 1. The CDR3 region has the DNA TGTGCCAGCAGCCAAGGCGGGAGCTCCTACGAGCAGTACTTC. It is translated as CASSQGGSSYEQYF.

The chain is built from TRBV7-9 and TRBJ1-2; D ambiguous. V lost 1 base to trimming and J lost 0 bases, with 6 bases between them. The germline V gene encodes CDR1 SEHNR and CDR2 FQNEAQ (reference sequence). This CDR3 region has 14 residues. CDR3 nucleotides: TGTGCCAGCAGCTTAGACGTAACTAACTATGGCTACACCTTC. Encoded protein: CASSLDVTNYGYTF. The entire variable domain, with the rest obtained from reference TRBV7-9 and TRBJ1-2, is as follows: DTGVSQNPRHKITKRGQNVTFRCDPISEHNRLYWYRQTLGQGPEFLTYFQNEAQLEKSRLLSDRFSAERPKGSFSTLEIQRTEQGDSAMYLCASSLDVTNYGYTFGSGTRLTVV.

V gene TRBV27 combines with J gene TRBJ2-1; D remains ambiguous. The V gene's germline CDR1 is MNHEY and CDR2 SMNVEV (reference sequence). This CDR3 spans 16 amino acids. Trimming stripped 5 bases from V and 0 bases from J, with 14 bases between. CDR3 in DNA: TGTGCCAGCAGTCAAGATAGCAGGAGCTCCTACAATGAGCAGTTCTTC. Residues: CASSQDSRSSYNEQFF.

This clone was picked up a small number of times. J is TRBJ2-5 and V is TRBV19, with 9 bases that match TRBD2. The CDR3 covers 14 residues. Looked up from germline, CDR1 is LNHDA and CDR2 is SQIVND (reference sequence). The trim removed 4 bases at V and 5 bases at J, leaving 5 bases unmatched. The CDR3 sequence: CASSRLAEVETQYF. The DNA for the CDR3 is TGTGCCAGTAGTAGACTAGCGGAGGTGGAGACCCAGTACTTC. The full variable domain, in which reference TRBV19 and TRBJ2-5 provide the parts outside the CDR3, is DGGITQSPKYLFRKEGQNVTLSCEQNLNHDAMYWYRQDPGQGLRLIYYSQIVNDFQKGDIAEGYSVSREKKESFPLTVTSAQKNPTAFYLCASSRLAEVETQYFGPGTRLLVL.

This sequence joins TRBV6-1 and TRBJ2-4, with D unclear. From germline, CDR1 is MNHNS and CDR2 SASEGT. This CDR3 contains 17 residues. Trimming shortened V by 0 bases and J by 0 bases, and 12 bases separated the two germline ends. CDR3 in amino acids: CASSEAIVQSAKNIQYF. In DNA form, the CDR3 reads TGTGCCAGCAGTGAAGCGATAGTTCAGTCAGCCAAAAACATTCAGTACTTC.

The V call is TRBV9, the J call TRBJ1-2; perhaps TRBD1 as D (6 bases). The CDR3 totals 14 residues. CDR1 and CDR2 (germline): SGDLS, YYNGEE. V was shortened by 0 bases and J by 4 bases, with 10 bases between the two germline ends. CDR3 sequence: CASSVDQGTYGYTF. CDR3 nucleotide sequence: TGTGCCAGCAGCGTAGACCAGGGGACCTATGGCTACACCTTC.

This clone was picked up many times. Other DNA sequences of this sample code for an identical CDR3. The chain recombines TRBV6-1 with TRBJ2-7, with a weak D call TRBD1 (7 bases). Trimming took off 3 bases at V and 4 bases at J, with 16 bases between the two ends. The CDR3 length is 15 residues. The V gene's germline CDR1 is MNHNS and CDR2 SASEGT. The CDR3 sequence: CASSDRGEGLYEQYF. DNA of the CDR3: TGTGCCAGCAGTGACAGGGGGGAAGGTTTATACGAGCAGTACTTC.

This clone was observed a few times. The chain joins TRBV28 to TRBJ2-7; TRBD2 matches at 14 bases. V shed 10 bases and J 5 bases; nucleotides not matched to a gene: 10. The germline V gene has CDR1 MDHEN and CDR2 SYDVKM. CDR3 size: 15 residues. CDR3 protein: CATMGTSGSLHEQYF. The CDR3 coding sequence is TGTGCCACCATGGGGACTAGCGGGAGTCTCCACGAGCAGTACTTC. The whole variable domain, remainder taken from reference TRBV28 and TRBJ2-7, is DVKVTQSSRYLVKRTGEKVFLECVQDMDHENMFWYRQDPGLGLRLIYFSYDVKMKEKGDIPEGYSVSREKKERFSLILESASTNQTSMYLCATMGTSGSLHEQYFGPGTRLTVT.

The chain recombines TRBV15 with TRBJ2-5, with 7 bases aligning to TRBD1. The germline CDR1 and CDR2 sequences are LNHNV and YYDKDF (reference sequence). V lost 0 bases and J lost 1; bases outside the gene matches: 2. The CDR3 is 15 amino acids. CDR3 sequence reads: CATSRDRTGQETQYF. The CDR3 DNA reads as TGTGCCACCAGCAGAGACAGGACAGGCCAAGAGACCCAGTACTTC.

A few counts support this clone. This chain joins TRBV10-3 and TRBJ2-7; 13 nucleotides align to TRBD2. Germline loops: CDR1 ENHRY, CDR2 SYGVKD. The CDR3 sequence is 13 residues long. V gave up 6 bases and J gave up 6 bases; unmatched junction bases: 2. The CDR3 DNA reads TGTGCCATCAGGGGGACTAGCGGGGTCGAGCAGTACTTC. The encoded protein is CAIRGTSGVEQYF.

CDR3 protein: CASSRGQGMPYEQYF. CDR3 bases: TGCGCCAGCAGCCGGGGACAGGGGATGCCCTACGAGCAGTACTTC. The V call is TRBV4-3, the J call TRBJ2-7, with 10 nucleotides matching TRBD1. This CDR3 comprises 15 residues. J lost 2 bases, V lost 4 bases, and 5 bases had no gene match. Germline values: CDR1 LGHNA, CDR2 YSLEER.

The chain has TRBV30 and TRBJ2-7; weak D call: TRBD1 (6 bases). In germline, CDR1 is GTSNPN, CDR2 SVGIG (reference sequence). This CDR3 comprises 15 residues. V was pared by 3 bases and J by 0 bases, with 15 bases between. This CDR3 is CAWRRLGTRSYEQYF. The CDR3 DNA is TGTGCCTGGAGACGTCTTGGGACACGCTCCTACGAGCAGTACTTC.

The chain combines TRBV7-3 with TRBJ1-5; D gene unclear. Germline loops: CDR1 SGHTA, CDR2 FQGTGA. This CDR3 region has 13 residues. The V and J ends lost 0 bases and 6 bases respectively, with 6 bases between them. CDR3 amino acids: CASSLTMGQPQHF. CDR3 DNA: TGTGCCAGCAGCTTAACTATGGGTCAGCCCCAGCATTTT.

This chain links TRBV30 with TRBJ2-7; 7 bases are a match to TRBD2. Germline V gene sequence: CDR1 GTSNPN, CDR2 SVGIG (reference sequence). The CDR3 runs 13 residues. Losses at the gene ends were 3 bases for V and 5 bases for J; bases not matched to a gene: 7. The CDR3 coding sequence is TGTGCCTGGAGATTCGGCGGGAGTGACGAGCAGTACTTC. Its protein product is CAWRFGGSDEQYF.

CDR3 sequence (DNA): TGTGCCAGCAGCTTAACGGGAATTGAGACAGATACGCAGTATTTT. Residues: CASSLTGIETDTQYF. This rearrangement joins TRBV2 to TRBJ2-3; D is possibly TRBD2 (5 bases). Trimming took off 6 bases at V and 3 bases at J, with 16 bases between the two ends. This CDR3 contains 15 residues. Germline assignment: CDR1 SNHLY and CDR2 FYNNEI.

V gene TRBV7-9 combines with J gene TRBJ2-7, with TRBD2 matching over 9 bases. The CDR3 runs to 16 residues. V lost 3 bases to trimming and J lost 6 bases; unmatched junction nucleotides: 12. CDR1 SEHNR and CDR2 FQNEAQ come from the germline V gene (reference sequence). CDR3 coding DNA: TGTGCCAGCAGCTTGCAAGCGGGAGGCCCCTCCGCCGAGCAGTACTTC. As protein: CASSLQAGGPSAEQYF.

The gene calls are TRBV6-1 and TRBJ2-3, with no clear D. This CDR3 has 14 amino acids. The V gene's germline CDR1 is MNHNS and CDR2 SASEGT. V lost 6 bases and J lost 2, with 12 bases in between. CDR3 in DNA: TGTGCCAGCAGCGACCCGCGGTCCACAGATACGCAGTATTTT. It translates to CASSDPRSTDTQYF.

The chain is built from TRBV4-3 and TRBJ2-2; 11 positions match TRBD2. The germline gives CDR1 LGHNA, CDR2 YSLEER. The CDR3 has 16 amino acids. V shed 4 bases, J shed 2 bases, and the junction held 3 bases outside the gene matches. CDR3 region: CASSLGLAGNTGELFF. The CDR3 bases are TGCGCCAGCAGCCTTGGACTAGCGGGCAACACCGGGGAGCTGTTTTTT.

This clone has at least ten counts. J is TRBJ2-2 and V is TRBV28, with D perhaps matching TRBD1 or TRBD2 (5 bases each). V was pared by 7 bases and J by 3 bases, with 18 bases between. The CDR3 has 16 residues. Germline V lookup: CDR1 MDHEN, CDR2 SYDVKM. The CDR3 protein is CASTPTQGRYTGELFF. The DNA for the CDR3 is TGTGCCAGCACCCCAACCCAGGGACGGTACACCGGGGAGCTGTTTTTT. Full variable domain (remainder filled in from reference TRBV28 and TRBJ2-2): DVKVTQSSRYLVKRTGEKVFLECVQDMDHENMFWYRQDPGLGLRLIYFSYDVKMKEKGDIPEGYSVSREKKERFSLILESASTNQTSMYLCASTPTQGRYTGELFFGEGSRLTVL.

This chain joins TRBV23-1 and TRBJ2-7; D call uncertain. TRBV23-1 is flagged as an ORF with uncertain function. Trimming cost V 0 bases and J 4 bases, with 7 bases left between them. This CDR3 spans 13 amino acids. The CDR3 DNA sequence: TGCGCCAGCAGTCAATCGTTGGAGTACGAGCAGTACTTC. This encodes CASSQSLEYEQYF.

This sequence joins TRBV5-8 and TRBJ2-7; D might be TRBD2 (5 bases). Germline lookup yields CDR1 SGHTS and CDR2 YDEGEE. The CDR3 totals 13 residues. Trimming cost V 4 bases and J 6 bases, with 14 bases left between them. For the CDR3, the DNA is TGTGCCAGCAGCGGACGGGAAGTGGCCGAGCAGTACTTC. It translates to CASSGREVAEQYF.

The rearrangement links TRBV7-3 to TRBJ2-1, with 8 bases that match TRBD1. Germline V gives CDR1 SGHTA, CDR2 FQGTGA. This CDR3 comprises 15 residues. After removal of 3 bases from V and 4 bases from J, the junction contained 5 bases not matched to a gene. The CDR3 loop reads CASSFRQGRYNEQFF. The CDR3 region has the DNA TGTGCCAGCAGCTTCCGACAGGGGAGGTACAATGAGCAGTTCTTC.

The V call is TRBV10-2, the J call TRBJ2-5; a weak D match, TRBD1 (6 bases). The J call may be wrong; the DNA end is better matched by TRBJ2-7. CDR1 WSHSY and CDR2 SAAADI come from the germline V gene. CDR3 length: 12 amino acids. Here the CDR3 DNA reads TGCGCCAGTAAGACAGGTCCTTACGAGCAGTACTTC. It specifies CASKTGPYEQYF.

This rearrangement joins TRBV5-6 to TRBJ2-1, with TRBD2 identical over 10 bases. Losses at the gene ends were 2 bases for V and 6 bases for J; bases not matched to a gene: 5. This CDR3 region has 15 residues. Germline V CDR1 and CDR2: SGHDT, YYEEEE. In DNA form, the CDR3 reads TGTGCCAGCAGCTTAGCGGGAGGGCCGGGCAATGAGCAGTTCTTC. Translating it yields CASSLAGGPGNEQFF.

This clone occurred a few times. This chain uses TRBV29-1 with TRBJ1-3; D is unresolved. The CDR3 loop spans 12 amino acids. V was shortened by 3 bases and J by 3 bases, with 6 bases between the two germline ends. Germline assignment: CDR1 SQVTM and CDR2 ANQGSEA. The CDR3 loop is CSVEVGGNTIYF. In DNA form, the CDR3 reads TGCAGCGTTGAGGTTGGTGGAAACACCATATATTTT.